The rows below give T cell receptor beta chains drawn from one sample of a study of OX40 agonist ivuxolimab in advanced cancers. Sequencing used immunoSEQ multiplex PCR; TCRdb keeps in-frame clones, though not all of them. This table has some 100,000 clones, about 84% appearing once. This specimen was CD4+ or CD8+ T cells sorted from blood, taken in a trial of the OX40 agonist ivuxolimab. All receptors derive from an adult with an advanced solid tumor such as melanoma, head and neck, liver or kidney cancer. Each CDR3 is given with its conserved first and last residue. Fields, in order: V gene, clone size, J gene, D gene, CDR3 DNA, CDR3 protein. D genes are given only for firm matches. A clone size is listed for some rows: how often the clone was seen (once, few, many), or a class if it is expanded.

>TRBV11-2|few|TRBJ1-1|-
TGTGCCAGCAGCCCCCGTGCCGGTAGGGGTAACACTGAAGCTTTCTTT
CASSPRAGRGNTEAFF
>TRBV6-6|once|TRBJ2-1|TRBD1
TGTGCCAGCAGTTACCGGACAGGGGAGAATGAGCAGTTCTTC
CASSYRTGENEQFF
>TRBV15|-|TRBJ2-2|TRBD1
TGTGCCACACAGGGGCGAGGCGGTGCCGGGGAGCTGTTTTTT
CATQGRGGAGELFF
>TRBV7-2|once|TRBJ1-1|-
TGTGCCAGCAGCTATGACAGGACGCCTCGGCTGAACACTGAAGCTTTCTTT
CASSYDRTPRLNTEAFF
>TRBV7-7|-|TRBJ2-6|-
TGTGCCAGCAGATCCCAAATAGTGCCACAAAGTCGGGCCAACGTCCTGACTTTC
CASRSQIVPQSRANVLTF
>TRBV30|-|TRBJ2-3|-
TGTGCCTGGAGTGTAGGGGGAGGGGGTGATACGCAGTATTTT
CAWSVGGGGDTQYF
>TRBV5-1|-|TRBJ1-1|TRBD1
TGCGCCAGCAGCTCGGGACAGCTTATGAACACTGAAGCTTTCTTT
CASSSGQLMNTEAFF
>TRBV19|-|TRBJ2-1|TRBD2
TGTGCCAGTACCCTGGGGACTAGCCCCTCCGATGAGCAGTTCTTC
CASTLGTSPSDEQFF
>TRBV6-5|-|TRBJ1-6|TRBD1
TGTGCCAGCAGGTCAGGGGGTCTAGGATCACCCCTCCACTTT
CASRSGGLGSPLHF
>TRBV6-5|few|TRBJ1-5|TRBD1
TGTGCCAGCAGGCAGTTTAGGGGGCATCAGCCCCAGCATTTT
CASRQFRGHQPQHF
>TRBV11-2|-|TRBJ1-2|TRBD1
TGTGCCAGCAGGTCGCTCGGGGACAGGTTGTATGGCTACACCTTC
CASRSLGDRLYGYTF
>TRBV2|once|TRBJ1-1|-
TGTGCCAGCGACCAGCGGGGGGCGGAAGCTTTCTTT
CASDQRGAEAFF
>TRBV27|few|TRBJ1-5|-
TGTGCCAGCAGTTCCCTCTATCAGCCCCAGCATTTT
CASSSLYQPQHF
>TRBV28|-|TRBJ2-7|-
TGTGCCAGCAGTTTAATCGGGAGCATCGACGAGCAGTACTTC
CASSLIGSIDEQYF
>TRBV19|few|TRBJ1-1|TRBD1
TGTGCCAGTAGCGGAACAGGGGGCACTGAAGCTTTCTTT
CASSGTGGTEAFF
>TRBV5-6|-|TRBJ1-2|TRBD1
TGTGCCAGCAGCTTAGGACAGGGGGCGTACTATGGCTACACCTTC
CASSLGQGAYYGYTF
>TRBV10-1|-|TRBJ2-1|-
TGCGCCGCCAACGTCAATGAGCAGTTCTTC
CAANVNEQFF
>TRBV4-3|-|TRBJ2-3|TRBD1
TGCGCCAGCAGTCTAGGACAGGGTACAGATACGCAGTATTTT
CASSLGQGTDTQYF
>TRBV6-5|-|TRBJ2-2|-
TGTGCCAGCAGTTACCCCCGAACAGGTGGGGCCGGGGAGCTGTTTTTT
CASSYPRTGGAGELFF
>TRBV2|-|TRBJ2-6|-
TGTGCCAGCAGTGAACTCCTCTCTGGGGCCAACGTCCTGACTTTC
CASSELLSGANVLTF
>TRBV20-1|few|TRBJ1-1|-
TGCAGTGCTAGTAAGGGAACTGAAGCTTTCTTT
CSASKGTEAFF
>TRBV7-9|-|TRBJ2-3|TRBD2
TGTGCCAGCAGTCCCAGGGCGGGCGGGGGGTTCGCAGATACGCAGTATTTT
CASSPRAGGGFADTQYF
>TRBV9|-|TRBJ1-1|-
TGTGCCAGCAGCGCAGGACCGAACACTGAAGCTTTCTTT
CASSAGPNTEAFF
>TRBV18|-|TRBJ2-7|TRBD2
TGTGCCAGCTCACCAGTAGCGGGAGAGAGCTCCTACGAGCAGTACTTC
CASSPVAGESSYEQYF
>TRBV6-6|-|TRBJ2-1|-
TGTGCCAGCAGTTACGGGAATGAGCAGTTCTTC
CASSYGNEQFF
>TRBV2|-|TRBJ1-2|-
TGTGCCAACCCGACAGGCGGGAACTATGGCTACACCTTC
CANPTGGNYGYTF
>TRBV7-9|-|TRBJ1-1|-
TGTGCCAGCAGCTTAGCGATTCAGAGCATGGCGGGTAAGGGCACTGAAGCTTTCTTT
CASSLAIQSMAGKGTEAFF
>TRBV7-8|-|TRBJ1-1|-
TGTGCCAGCAGCTTATTGGGGGGGGCAGGGAGAAGTGGCACTGAAGCTTTCTTT
CASSLLGGAGRSGTEAFF
>TRBV4-2|-|TRBJ2-4|TRBD2
TGTGCCAGCAGCCCTAGCGGGGGCACCGCCAAAAACATTCAGTACTTC
CASSPSGGTAKNIQYF
>TRBV11-3|-|TRBJ1-1|-
TGTGCCAGCAGCCGCGGGGGATCACCGAACACTGAAGCTTTCTTT
CASSRGGSPNTEAFF
>TRBV12-5|-|TRBJ1-2|-
TGTGCTAGTGGTTTGGTAATAACGAATGGCAGGGAGGAAGGCTACACCTTC
CASGLVITNGREEGYTF
>TRBV5-6|-|TRBJ1-4|-
TGTGCCAGCAGCTTGGGAGGGCTAGGGTTCAATGAAAAACTGTTTTTT
CASSLGGLGFNEKLFF
>TRBV6-6|-|TRBJ2-7|TRBD2
TGTGCCAGCAGTTCACTCCTAGCGGGAGGATCCTACGAGCAGTACTTC
CASSSLLAGGSYEQYF
>TRBV7-3|-|TRBJ1-2|-
TGTGCCAGCAGCCCTAGTAACTATGGCTACACCTTC
CASSPSNYGYTF
>TRBV29-1|-|TRBJ2-1|TRBD2
TGCAGCGTTGTGGGGACTAGCGGGAATTACAATGAGCAGTTCTTC
CSVVGTSGNYNEQFF
>TRBV19|-|TRBJ1-2|TRBD1
TGTGCCAGTAGTCCTCCGGACAGGGGAGGCCATGGCTACACCTTC
CASSPPDRGGHGYTF
>TRBV29-1|-|TRBJ2-3|-
TGCAGCGCCTCAGGGGGGGGAGCAGATACGCAGTATTTT
CSASGGGADTQYF
>TRBV11-2|-|TRBJ2-7|TRBD1
TGTGCCAGCAGCTTAGTGACAGGGTACGAGCAGTACTTC
CASSLVTGYEQYF
>TRBV5-6|-|TRBJ2-1|-
TGTGCCAGCAGCTTGAGGGGGCCGGGAGGCCTGGACAATGAGCAGTTCTTC
CASSLRGPGGLDNEQFF